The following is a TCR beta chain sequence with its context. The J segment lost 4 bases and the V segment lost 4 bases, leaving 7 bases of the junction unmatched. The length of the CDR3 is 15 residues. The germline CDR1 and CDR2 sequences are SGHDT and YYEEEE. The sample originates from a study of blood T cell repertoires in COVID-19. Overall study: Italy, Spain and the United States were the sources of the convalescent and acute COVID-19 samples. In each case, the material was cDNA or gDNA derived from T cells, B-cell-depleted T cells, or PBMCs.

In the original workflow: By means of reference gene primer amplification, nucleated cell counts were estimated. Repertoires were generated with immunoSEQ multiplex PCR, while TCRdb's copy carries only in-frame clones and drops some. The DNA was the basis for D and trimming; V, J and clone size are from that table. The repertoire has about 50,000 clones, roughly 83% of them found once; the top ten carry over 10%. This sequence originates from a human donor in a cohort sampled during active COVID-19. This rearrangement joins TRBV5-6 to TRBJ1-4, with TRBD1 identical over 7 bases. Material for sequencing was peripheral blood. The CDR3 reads CASSLGQVLNEKLFF. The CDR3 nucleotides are TGTGCCAGCAGCCTTGGACAGGTACTTAATGAAAAACTGTTTTTT.